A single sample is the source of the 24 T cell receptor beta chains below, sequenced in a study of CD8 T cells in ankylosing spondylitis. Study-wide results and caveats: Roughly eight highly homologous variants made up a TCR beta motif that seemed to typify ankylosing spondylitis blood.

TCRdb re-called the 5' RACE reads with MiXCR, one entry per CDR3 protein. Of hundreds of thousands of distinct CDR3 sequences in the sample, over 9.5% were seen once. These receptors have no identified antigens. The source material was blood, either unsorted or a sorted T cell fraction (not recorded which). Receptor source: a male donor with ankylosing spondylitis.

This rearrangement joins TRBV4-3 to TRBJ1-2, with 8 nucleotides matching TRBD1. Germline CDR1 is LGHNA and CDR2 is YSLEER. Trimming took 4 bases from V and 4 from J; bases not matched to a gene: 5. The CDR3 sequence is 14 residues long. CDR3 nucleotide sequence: TGCGCCAGCAGCCTCAGGGGGCTAAGCTATGGCTACACCTTC. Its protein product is CASSLRGLSYGYTF.

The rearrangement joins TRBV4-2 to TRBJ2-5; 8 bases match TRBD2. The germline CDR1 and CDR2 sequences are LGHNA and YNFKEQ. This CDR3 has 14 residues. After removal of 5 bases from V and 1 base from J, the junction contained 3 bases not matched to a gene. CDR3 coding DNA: TGTGCCAGCAGCACGGGGACTAGCCAAGAGACCCAGTACTTC. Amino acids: CASSTGTSQETQYF.

The CDR3 reads CASSLVGMRNTEAFF. The CDR3 DNA sequence: TGTGCCAGCAGCTTAGTAGGTATGCGGAACACTGAAGCTTTCTTT. The chain carries TRBV7-2 and TRBJ1-1, with D unresolved. CDR1 and CDR2 from the germline V gene are SGHTA and FQGNSA. CDR3 length: 15 amino acids. The V end lost 1 base, the J end lost 1 base, and 10 bases lay between the germline ends.

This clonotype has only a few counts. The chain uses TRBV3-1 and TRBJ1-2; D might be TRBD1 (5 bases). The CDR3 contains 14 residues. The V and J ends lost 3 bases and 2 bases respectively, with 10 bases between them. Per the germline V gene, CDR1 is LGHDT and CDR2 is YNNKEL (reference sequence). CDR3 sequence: CASSQWGRNYGYTF. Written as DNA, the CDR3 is TGTGCCAGCAGCCAGTGGGGCAGGAACTATGGCTACACCTTC.

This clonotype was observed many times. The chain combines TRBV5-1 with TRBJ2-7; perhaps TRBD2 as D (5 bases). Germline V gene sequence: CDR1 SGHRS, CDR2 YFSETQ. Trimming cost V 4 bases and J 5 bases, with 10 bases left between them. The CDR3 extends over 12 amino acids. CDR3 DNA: TGCGCCAGCAGCCGTCCGGGGAACGAGCAGTACTTC. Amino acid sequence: CASSRPGNEQYF.

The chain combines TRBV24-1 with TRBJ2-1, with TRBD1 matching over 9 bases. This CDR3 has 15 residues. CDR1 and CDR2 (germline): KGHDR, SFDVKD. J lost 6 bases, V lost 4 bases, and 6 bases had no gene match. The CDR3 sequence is CATSEPGTGSNEQFF. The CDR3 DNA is TGTGCCACCAGTGAGCCCGGGACAGGGTCCAATGAGCAGTTCTTC.

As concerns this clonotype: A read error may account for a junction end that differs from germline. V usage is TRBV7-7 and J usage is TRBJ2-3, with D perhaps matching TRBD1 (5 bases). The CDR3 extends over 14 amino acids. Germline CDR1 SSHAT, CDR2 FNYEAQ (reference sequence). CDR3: CASSTIQGTDTQYF. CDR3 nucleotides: TGTGCTAGCAGCACTATCCAGGGAACAGATACGCAGTATTTT. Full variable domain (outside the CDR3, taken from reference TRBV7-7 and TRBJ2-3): GAGVSQSPRYKVTKRGQDVTLRCDPISSHATLYWYQQALGQGPEFLTYFNYEAQPDKSGLPSDRFSAERPEGSISTLTIQRTEQRDSAMYRCASSTIQGTDTQYFGPGTRLTVL.

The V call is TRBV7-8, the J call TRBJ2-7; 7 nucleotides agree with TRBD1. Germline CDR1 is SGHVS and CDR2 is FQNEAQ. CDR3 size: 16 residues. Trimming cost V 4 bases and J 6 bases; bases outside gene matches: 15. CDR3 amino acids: CASSSGQAHLVVEQYF. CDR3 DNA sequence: TGTGCCAGCAGCTCCGGACAGGCACATTTAGTTGTCGAGCAGTACTTC.

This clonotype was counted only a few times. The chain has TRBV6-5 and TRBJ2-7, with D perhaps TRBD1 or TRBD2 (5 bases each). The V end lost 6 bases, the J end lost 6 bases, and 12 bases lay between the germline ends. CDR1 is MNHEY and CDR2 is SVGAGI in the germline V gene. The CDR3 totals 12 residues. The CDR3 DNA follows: TGTGCCAGCAGGCCCGGGGCGGGCGAGCAGTACTTC. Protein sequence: CASRPGAGEQYF.

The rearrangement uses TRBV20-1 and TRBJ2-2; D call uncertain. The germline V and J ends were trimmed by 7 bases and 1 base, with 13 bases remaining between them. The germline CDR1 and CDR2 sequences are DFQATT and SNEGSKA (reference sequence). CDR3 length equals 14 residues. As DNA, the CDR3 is TGCAGTGTCGATACAGCGCGGAACACCGGGGAGCTGTTTTTT. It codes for CSVDTARNTGELFF.

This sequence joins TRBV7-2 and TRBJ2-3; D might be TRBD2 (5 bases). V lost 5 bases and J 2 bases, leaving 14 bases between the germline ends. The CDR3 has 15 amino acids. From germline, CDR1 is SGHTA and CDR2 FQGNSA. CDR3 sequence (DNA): TGTGCCAGCAGCGACTGGACTCTGATCACAGATACGCAGTATTTT. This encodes CASSDWTLITDTQYF.

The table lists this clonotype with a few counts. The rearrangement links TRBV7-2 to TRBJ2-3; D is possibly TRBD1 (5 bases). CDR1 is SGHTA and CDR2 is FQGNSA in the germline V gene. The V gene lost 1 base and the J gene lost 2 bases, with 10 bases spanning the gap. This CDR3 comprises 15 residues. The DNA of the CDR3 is TGTGCCAGCAGCTTAGAAGGACACCCCACAGATACGCAGTATTTT. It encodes CASSLEGHPTDTQYF.

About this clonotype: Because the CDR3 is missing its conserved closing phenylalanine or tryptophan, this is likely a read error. The CDR3 region has the DNA TGTGCCAGCAGTTTATATAGGAGGGACACTGAAGCTTTCTCT. This codes for CASSLYRRDTEAFS. The chain carries TRBV27 and TRBJ1-1; D uncertain. The germline gives CDR1 MNHEY, CDR2 SMNVEV (reference sequence). This CDR3 is built from 14 residues. V lost 1 base to trimming and J lost 3 bases, with 9 bases between them.

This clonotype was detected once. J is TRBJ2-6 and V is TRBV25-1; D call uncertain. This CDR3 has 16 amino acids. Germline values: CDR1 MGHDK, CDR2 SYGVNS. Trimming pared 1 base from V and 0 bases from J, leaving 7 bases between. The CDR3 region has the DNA TGTGCCAGCAGTGAATCTGGTGCCTCTGGGGCCAACGTCCTGACTTTC. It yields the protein CASSESGASGANVLTF.

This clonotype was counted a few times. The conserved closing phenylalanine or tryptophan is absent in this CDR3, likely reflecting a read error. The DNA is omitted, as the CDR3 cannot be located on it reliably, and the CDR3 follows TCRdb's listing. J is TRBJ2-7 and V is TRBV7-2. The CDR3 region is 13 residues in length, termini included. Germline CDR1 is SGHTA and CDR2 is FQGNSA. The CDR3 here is CASSLDGVGVIWI.

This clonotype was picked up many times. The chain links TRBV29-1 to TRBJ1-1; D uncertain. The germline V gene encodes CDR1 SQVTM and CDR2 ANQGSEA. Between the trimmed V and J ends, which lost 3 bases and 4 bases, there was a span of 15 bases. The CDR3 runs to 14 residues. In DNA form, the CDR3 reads TGCAGCGTTGAGAGCGGTGGAGGGTTCACTGAAGCTTTCTTT. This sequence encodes CSVESGGGFTEAFF.

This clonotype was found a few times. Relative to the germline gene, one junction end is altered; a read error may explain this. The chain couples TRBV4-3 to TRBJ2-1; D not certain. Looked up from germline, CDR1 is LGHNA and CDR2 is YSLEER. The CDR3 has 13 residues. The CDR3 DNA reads TGCGCCAGCAGCCAATGGGGTTCGACCGAGTCGGTCTTC. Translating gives CASSQWGSTESVF.

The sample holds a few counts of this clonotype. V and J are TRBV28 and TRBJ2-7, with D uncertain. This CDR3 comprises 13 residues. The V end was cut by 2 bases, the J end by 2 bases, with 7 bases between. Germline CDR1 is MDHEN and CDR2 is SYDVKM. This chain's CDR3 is CASSLGVPYEQYF. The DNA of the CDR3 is TGTGCCAGCAGTTTAGGAGTCCCCTACGAGCAGTACTTC.

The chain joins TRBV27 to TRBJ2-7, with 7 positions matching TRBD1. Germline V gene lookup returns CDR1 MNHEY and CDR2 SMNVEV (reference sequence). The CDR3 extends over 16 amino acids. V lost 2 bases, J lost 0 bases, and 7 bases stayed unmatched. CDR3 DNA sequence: TGTGCCAGCAGTTTACACGGGACAGCAAGCTCCTACGAGCAGTACTTC. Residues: CASSLHGTASSYEQYF.

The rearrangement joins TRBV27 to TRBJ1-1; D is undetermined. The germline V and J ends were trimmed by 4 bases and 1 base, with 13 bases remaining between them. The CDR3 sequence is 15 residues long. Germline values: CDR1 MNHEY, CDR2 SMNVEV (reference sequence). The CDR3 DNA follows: TGTGCCAGCAGTTCCCCTTGGACCGCGAACACTGAAGCTTTCTTT. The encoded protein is CASSSPWTANTEAFF.

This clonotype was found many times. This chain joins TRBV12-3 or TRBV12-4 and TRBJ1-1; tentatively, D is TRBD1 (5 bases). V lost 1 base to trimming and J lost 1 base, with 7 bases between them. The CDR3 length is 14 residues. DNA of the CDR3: TGTGCCAGCAGTTTAGACAGGTGGAACACTGAAGCTTTCTTT. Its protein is CASSLDRWNTEAFF.

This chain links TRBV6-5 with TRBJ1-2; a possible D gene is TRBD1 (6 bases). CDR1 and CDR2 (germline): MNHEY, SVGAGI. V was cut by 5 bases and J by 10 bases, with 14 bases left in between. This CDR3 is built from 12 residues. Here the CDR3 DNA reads TGTGCCAGCAGTACCGGGGGCATCGACTACACCTTC. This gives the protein CASSTGGIDYTF.

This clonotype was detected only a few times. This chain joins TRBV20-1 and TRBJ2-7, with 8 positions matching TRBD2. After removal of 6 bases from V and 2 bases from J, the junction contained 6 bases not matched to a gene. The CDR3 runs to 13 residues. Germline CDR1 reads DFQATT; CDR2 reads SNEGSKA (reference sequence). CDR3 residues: CSALSGNAYEQYF. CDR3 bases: TGCAGTGCCCTTAGCGGGAATGCCTACGAGCAGTACTTC.

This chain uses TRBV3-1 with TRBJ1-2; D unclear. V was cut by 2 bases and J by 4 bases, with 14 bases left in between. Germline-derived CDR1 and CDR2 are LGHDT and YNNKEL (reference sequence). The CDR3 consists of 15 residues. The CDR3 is CASSQTPFPIYGYTF. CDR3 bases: TGTGCCAGCAGCCAAACCCCCTTTCCCATCTATGGCTACACCTTC.